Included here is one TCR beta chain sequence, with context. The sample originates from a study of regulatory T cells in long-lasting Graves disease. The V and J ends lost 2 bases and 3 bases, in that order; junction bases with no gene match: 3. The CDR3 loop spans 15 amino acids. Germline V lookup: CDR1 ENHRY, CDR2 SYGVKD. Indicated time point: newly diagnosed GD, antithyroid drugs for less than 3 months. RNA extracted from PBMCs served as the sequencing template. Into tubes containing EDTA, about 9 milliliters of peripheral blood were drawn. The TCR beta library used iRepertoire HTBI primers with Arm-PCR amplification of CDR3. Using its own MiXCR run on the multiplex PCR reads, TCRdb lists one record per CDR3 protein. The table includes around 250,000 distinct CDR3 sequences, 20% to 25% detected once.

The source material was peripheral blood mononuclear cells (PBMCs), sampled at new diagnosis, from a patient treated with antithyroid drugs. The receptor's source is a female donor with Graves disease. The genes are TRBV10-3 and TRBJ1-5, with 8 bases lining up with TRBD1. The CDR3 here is CAISERQGPNQPQHF. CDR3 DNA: TGTGCCATCAGTGAGCGACAGGGGCCCAATCAGCCCCAGCATTTT.